The rows below give T cell receptor beta chains drawn from one sample of a study of blood T cell repertoires in COVID-19. TCRdb's table, derived via immunoSEQ multiplex PCR, lists solely in-frame clones and lacks some. The table has 200,000 to 300,000 clones, 83% seen once. What was sequenced was PBMCs or T cells enriched from blood (not recorded which). All receptors derive from a middle-aged woman who had been exposed to COVID-19. CDR3s include the opening cysteine and the closing phenylalanine or tryptophan. Each record gives: CDR3 DNA, CDR3 protein, V gene, J gene, clone size, D gene. A D gene is named only where the DNA matches it firmly. The size field is filled for only some rows; it gives once, few, many or a size class.

TGTGCCAGCAGTCGGGACAGGGGACAAAACATTCAGTACTTC,CASSRDRGQNIQYF,TRBV28,TRBJ2-4,NA,TRBD1
TGTGCCAGCAGCCGTCCGGGACAGGGGGACTACGAGCAGTACTTC,CASSRPGQGDYEQYF,TRBV11-1,TRBJ2-7,NA,TRBD1
TGTGCCAGCAGTGAAAACAGCCCGCATCAGCCCCAGCATTTT,CASSENSPHQPQHF,TRBV6-1,TRBJ1-5,many,NA
TGTGCCAGCAGCCCCCGGGACTCCCACACCGGGGAGCTGTTTTTT,CASSPRDSHTGELFF,TRBV7-2,TRBJ2-2,NA,NA
TGTGCCAGTAGTATAGGCAGTTTCTATGGCTACACCTTC,CASSIGSFYGYTF,TRBV19,TRBJ1-2,NA,NA
TGTGCCAGCAGCCCGGTGGGGGCAGGAGCCCAGCATTTT,CASSPVGAGAQHF,TRBV4-2,TRBJ1-5,NA,NA
TGTGCCAGCAGCCGGGACAGGGCCTACAATGAGCAGTTCTTC,CASSRDRAYNEQFF,TRBV7-6,TRBJ2-1,NA,TRBD1
TGCGCCAGCAGCTTGGACCTAACGGGGTTGGGCCACGCGAACACCGGGGAGCTGTTTTTT,CASSLDLTGLGHANTGELFF,TRBV5-1,TRBJ2-2,few,NA
TGTGCCAGTAGTATCCTTTGGACAGGAGATACGCAGTATTTT,CASSILWTGDTQYF,TRBV19,TRBJ2-3,NA,TRBD1
TGTGCCAGCAGCCCCCAGGCCCCGGGGAATTCACCCCTCCACTTT,CASSPQAPGNSPLHF,TRBV5-4,TRBJ1-6,NA,NA
TGCGCCAGCAGCCAAATCACGGGGGTGAGCACAGATACGCAGTATTTT,CASSQITGVSTDTQYF,TRBV4-3,TRBJ2-3,NA,NA
TGTGCCAGCAGCCAAGTGGGCACAGGGGGCGCAGATACGCAGTATTTT,CASSQVGTGGADTQYF,TRBV4-2,TRBJ2-3,NA,TRBD1
TGTGCCAGCAGTCTACGGGGAGGGCAGGGATCACCCCTCCACTTT,CASSLRGGQGSPLHF,TRBV3-1/TRBV3-2,TRBJ1-6,NA,NA
TGTGCCAGCAGCTTGAGGATCTCCGCGGATGAAAAACTGTTTTTT,CASSLRISADEKLFF,TRBV7-9,TRBJ1-4,NA,NA
TGTGCCAGCAGCTTAGTTGCTAGCGGGGGATCGGATTACTACGAGCAGTACTTC,CASSLVASGGSDYYEQYF,TRBV7-2,TRBJ2-7,NA,TRBD2
TGTGCCAGCAGTTCCCGACAGTTCTACGAGCAGTACTTC,CASSSRQFYEQYF,TRBV27,TRBJ2-7,NA,NA
TGCGCCAGCAGCGGACAGACTTATAATTCACCCCTCCACTTT,CASSGQTYNSPLHF,TRBV10-1,TRBJ1-6,NA,NA
TGTGCCTGCGAGCGGGGGCGCACAGATACGCAGTATTTT,CACERGRTDTQYF,TRBV6-5,TRBJ2-3,NA,TRBD2
TGTGCCACCAGCAGAGATCGCGGGGCAAACGCTGTCCACGAGCAGTACTTC,CATSRDRGANAVHEQYF,TRBV15,TRBJ2-7,NA,NA
TGTGCCAGCAGTCCCGATCGCTCGGCAGGGGGCTTGGAGACCCAGTACTTC,CASSPDRSAGGLETQYF,TRBV28,TRBJ2-5,NA,TRBD1
TGTGCCTGGAGTTCCACCGGCGGGGAGCAGTACTTC,CAWSSTGGEQYF,TRBV30,TRBJ2-7,few,NA
TGTGCCAGTAGTTTTCGACAGCTGAACACTGAAGCTTTCTTT,CASSFRQLNTEAFF,TRBV19,TRBJ1-1,NA,NA
TGCGCCAGCAGCCAAGGGGTAGCGGGGGGGTTGGCAGGGGAGACCCAGTACTTC,CASSQGVAGGLAGETQYF,TRBV4-1,TRBJ2-5,NA,TRBD2
TGTGCCAGCAGCGTAGGCGGCACAGATACGCAGTATTTT,CASSVGGTDTQYF,TRBV9,TRBJ2-3,NA,NA
TGTGCCAGCAGCCAAGAGCCGTTCTCCTTGACAGGGTACGATGGCTACACCTTC,CASSQEPFSLTGYDGYTF,TRBV4-2,TRBJ1-2,NA,TRBD1
TGTGCCAGCAGGCCGGGACTAGCGGGCTCATCCTACGAGCAGTACTTC,CASRPGLAGSSYEQYF,TRBV2,TRBJ2-7,NA,TRBD2
TGCGCCAGCAGCTTAGCTAGAATCGGGACAGGAAACACTGAAGCTTTCTTT,CASSLARIGTGNTEAFF,TRBV5-1,TRBJ1-1,NA,TRBD1
TGTGCCAGCAGTCCGAGCGGGAGCACAGATACGCAGTATTTT,CASSPSGSTDTQYF,TRBV6-4,TRBJ2-3,NA,NA
TGTGCCAGCGGGAACTCGGGGGGGACGCAGTATTTT,CASGNSGGTQYF,TRBV6-5,TRBJ2-3,once,TRBD2
TGTGCCAGCTCACCAAACTCGCTAGACGGCAACACCGGGGAGCTGTTTTTT,CASSPNSLDGNTGELFF,TRBV18,TRBJ2-2,NA,NA
TGTGCCAGCAGTTTGGAGCGATTGTATGGCTACACCTTC,CASSLERLYGYTF,TRBV6-2/TRBV6-3,TRBJ1-2,once,NA
TGTGCCAGCTCACCATATCAGCGGAGCACAGATACGCAGTATTTT,CASSPYQRSTDTQYF,TRBV18,TRBJ2-3,NA,NA
TGCGCCAGCGGCTCCGGGACACGTACCCCTAGCACAGATACGCAGTATTTT,CASGSGTRTPSTDTQYF,TRBV5-1,TRBJ2-3,NA,NA
TGTGCCAGCAGTGAAGGCGGGGTGAGGTCGTTCTTC,CASSEGGVRSFF,TRBV2,TRBJ2-1,NA,NA
TGTGCCAGCAGCGTAGGGGACACCGCCTATAATTCACCCCTCCACTTT,CASSVGDTAYNSPLHF,TRBV9,TRBJ1-6,NA,NA